These 9 T cell receptor beta chains originate from one sample sequenced in a study of blood T cell repertoires in COVID-19. Assay used: immunoSEQ multiplex PCR; TCRdb lists only in-frame clones, some missing. The sample shows 40,000 to 50,000 clones, approximately 86% of them seen only once. Input material: PBMCs or T cells enriched from blood (not recorded which). Receptor source: a woman aged 45-59 years who had recovered from COVID-19.

The chain combines TRBV7-9 with TRBJ2-1; 12 bases are shared with TRBD2. The length of the CDR3 is 14 residues. Looked up from germline, CDR1 is SEHNR and CDR2 is FQNEAQ (reference sequence). Unmatched junction bases numbered 4, after V lost 4 bases and J lost 9 bases. CDR3 sequence: CASSSGLAGSEQFF. The CDR3 DNA follows: TGTGCCAGCAGCTCCGGACTAGCGGGAAGTGAGCAGTTCTTC.

The gene calls are TRBV4-2 and TRBJ1-5, with a tentative D call TRBD1 (6 bases). Between the trimmed V and J ends, which lost 0 bases and 6 bases, there was a span of 12 bases. The CDR3 loop spans 15 amino acids. Germline CDR1 reads LGHNA; CDR2 reads YNFKEQ. CDR3 DNA sequence: TGTGCCAGCAGCCAAGACAGGGGTATAGCTCAGCCCCAGCATTTT. The encoded protein is CASSQDRGIAQPQHF.

The genes are TRBV28 and TRBJ2-1; the D is unclear. The germline V gene has CDR1 MDHEN and CDR2 SYDVKM. V lost 6 bases and J 9 bases, leaving 12 bases between the germline ends. The CDR3 covers 12 residues. The chain's CDR3 is CASRTLLGEQFF. For the CDR3, the DNA is TGTGCCAGCAGGACTTTATTGGGTGAGCAGTTCTTC.

The sample holds one count of this clone. The rearrangement uses TRBV5-4 and TRBJ2-5; D ambiguous. The CDR3 is made up of 13 amino acids. Germline loops: CDR1 SGHNT, CDR2 YYREEE (reference sequence). Trimming shortened V by 0 bases and J by 1 base, and 4 bases separated the two germline ends. CDR3 DNA: TGTGCCAGCAGCTTGGACAGCCAAGAGACCCAGTACTTC. Amino acids: CASSLDSQETQYF.

The chain has TRBV6-6 and TRBJ2-4; TRBD2 matches at 14 bases. J was trimmed by 0 bases and V by 5 bases; bases with no gene match: 3. Germline V CDR1 and CDR2: MNHNY, SVGAGI (reference sequence). The CDR3 runs to 17 residues. The CDR3 sequence is CASSRGTSGRAKNIQYF. Written as DNA, the CDR3 is TGTGCCAGCAGTCGTGGGACTAGCGGGAGAGCCAAAAACATTCAGTACTTC.

V is TRBV5-1 and J is TRBJ2-7; a weak D match, TRBD2 (6 bases). The ends were cut back, 4 bases at V and 5 bases at J, with 16 bases in the middle. From germline, CDR1 is SGHRS and CDR2 YFSETQ. The length of the CDR3 is 14 residues. CDR3 sequence (DNA): TGCGCCAGCAGCCCGCGGGGAGAGATCCACGAGCAGTACTTC. This gives the protein CASSPRGEIHEQYF.

The J gene is TRBJ2-1, the V gene TRBV28; 7 bases align to TRBD2. J gave up 1 base and V 8 bases, and 2 bases lay outside the gene matches. Germline V CDR1 and CDR2: MDHEN, SYDVKM. The CDR3 has 13 residues. Here the CDR3 DNA reads TGTGCCAGCCGCGGGAGATCCTACAATGAGCAGTTCTTC. Amino acids: CASRGRSYNEQFF.

The rearrangement uses TRBV7-6 and TRBJ2-3, with 10 nucleotides matching TRBD2. The CDR3 loop spans 16 amino acids. J lost 4 bases, V lost 3 bases, and 7 bases had no gene match. Germline V lookup: CDR1 SGHVS, CDR2 FNYEAQ. CDR3 protein: CASSLGRSGRADTQYF. In nucleotides, the CDR3 is TGTGCCAGCAGCTTGGGAAGAAGCGGGAGGGCAGATACGCAGTATTTT.

This sequence joins TRBV19 and TRBJ1-1, with 7 bases fitting TRBD1. CDR1 is LNHDA and CDR2 is SQIVND in the germline V gene (reference sequence). This CDR3 comprises 13 residues. Unmatched junction bases numbered 2, after V lost 4 bases and J lost 3 bases. CDR3: CASSNTGDTEAFF. In nucleotides, the CDR3 is TGTGCCAGTAGTAACACAGGGGACACTGAAGCTTTCTTT.